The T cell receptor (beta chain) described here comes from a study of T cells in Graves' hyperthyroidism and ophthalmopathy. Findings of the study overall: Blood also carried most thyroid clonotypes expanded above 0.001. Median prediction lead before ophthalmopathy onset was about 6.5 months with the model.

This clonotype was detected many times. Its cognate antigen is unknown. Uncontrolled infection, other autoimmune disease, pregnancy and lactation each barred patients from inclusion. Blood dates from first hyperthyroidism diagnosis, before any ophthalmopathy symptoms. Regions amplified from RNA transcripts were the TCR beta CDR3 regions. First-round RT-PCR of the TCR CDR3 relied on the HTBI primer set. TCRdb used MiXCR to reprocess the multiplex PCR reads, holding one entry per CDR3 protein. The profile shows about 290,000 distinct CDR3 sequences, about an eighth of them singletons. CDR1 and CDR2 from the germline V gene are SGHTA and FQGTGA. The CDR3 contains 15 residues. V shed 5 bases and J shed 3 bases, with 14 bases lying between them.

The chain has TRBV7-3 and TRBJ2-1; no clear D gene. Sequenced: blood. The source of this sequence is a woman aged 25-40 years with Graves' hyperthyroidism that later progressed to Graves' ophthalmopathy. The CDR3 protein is CASSPGPRLYNEQFF. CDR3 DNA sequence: TGTGCCAGCAGCCCTGGTCCTAGGCTCTACAATGAGCAGTTCTTC.